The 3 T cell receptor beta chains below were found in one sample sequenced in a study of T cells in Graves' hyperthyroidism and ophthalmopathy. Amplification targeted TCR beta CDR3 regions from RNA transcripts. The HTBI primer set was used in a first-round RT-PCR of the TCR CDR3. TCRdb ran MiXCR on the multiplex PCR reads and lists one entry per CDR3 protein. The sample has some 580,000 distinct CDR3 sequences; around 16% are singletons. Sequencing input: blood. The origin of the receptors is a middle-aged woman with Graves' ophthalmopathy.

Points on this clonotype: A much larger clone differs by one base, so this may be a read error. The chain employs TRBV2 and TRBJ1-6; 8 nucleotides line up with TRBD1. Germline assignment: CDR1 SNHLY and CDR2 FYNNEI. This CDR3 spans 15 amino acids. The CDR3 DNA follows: TGTGTCAGCAGTGAAAGACAGGGGTCGGATTCACCCCTCCACTTT. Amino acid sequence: CVSSERQGSDSPLHF.

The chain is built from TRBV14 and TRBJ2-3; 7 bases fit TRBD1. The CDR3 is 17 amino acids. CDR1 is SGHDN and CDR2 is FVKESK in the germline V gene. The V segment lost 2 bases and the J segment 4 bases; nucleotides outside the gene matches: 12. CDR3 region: CASSQRSGTDISDTQYF. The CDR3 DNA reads TGTGCCAGCAGCCAAAGGTCTGGGACAGATATATCAGATACGCAGTATTTT.

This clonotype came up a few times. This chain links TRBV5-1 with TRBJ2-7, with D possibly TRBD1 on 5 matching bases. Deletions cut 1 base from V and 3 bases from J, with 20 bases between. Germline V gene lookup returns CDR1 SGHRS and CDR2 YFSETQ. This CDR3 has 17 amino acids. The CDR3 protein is CASSLKILRQYYYEQYF. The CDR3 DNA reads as TGCGCCAGCAGCTTGAAAATCTTGCGACAGTACTACTACGAGCAGTACTTC. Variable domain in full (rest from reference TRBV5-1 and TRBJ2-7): KAGVTQTPRYLIKTRGQQVTLSCSPISGHRSVSWYQQTPGQGLQFLFEYFSETQRNKGNFPGRFSGRQFSNSRSEMNVSTLELGDSALYLCASSLKILRQYYYEQYFGPGTRLTVT.